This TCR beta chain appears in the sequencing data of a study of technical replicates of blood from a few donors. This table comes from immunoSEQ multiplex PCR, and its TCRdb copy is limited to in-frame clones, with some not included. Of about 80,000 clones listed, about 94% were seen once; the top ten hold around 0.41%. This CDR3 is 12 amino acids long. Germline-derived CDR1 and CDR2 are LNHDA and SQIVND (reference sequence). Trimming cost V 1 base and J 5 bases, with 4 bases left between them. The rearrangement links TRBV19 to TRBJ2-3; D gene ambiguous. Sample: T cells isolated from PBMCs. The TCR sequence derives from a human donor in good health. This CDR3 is CASSIGGDTQYF. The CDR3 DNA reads TGTGCCAGTAGTATAGGCGGAGATACGCAGTATTTT.